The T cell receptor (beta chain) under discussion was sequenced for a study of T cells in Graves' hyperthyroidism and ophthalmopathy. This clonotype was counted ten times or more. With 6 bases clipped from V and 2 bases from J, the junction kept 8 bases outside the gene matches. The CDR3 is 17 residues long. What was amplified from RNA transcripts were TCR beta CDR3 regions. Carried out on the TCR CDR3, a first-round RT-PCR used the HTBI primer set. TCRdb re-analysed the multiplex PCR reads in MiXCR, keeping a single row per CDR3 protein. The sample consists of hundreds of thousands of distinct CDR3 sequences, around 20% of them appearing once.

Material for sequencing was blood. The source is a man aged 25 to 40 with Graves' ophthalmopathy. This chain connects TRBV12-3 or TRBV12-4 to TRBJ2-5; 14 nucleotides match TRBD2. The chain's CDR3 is CASSPGTSGRGQETQYF. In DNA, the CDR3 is TGTGCCAGCAGCCCGGGGACTAGCGGGAGAGGACAAGAGACCCAGTACTTC.